This T cell receptor (beta chain) was captured in a study of shared clonotypes between healthy human individuals. The overall study: Each donor contributed plates that comprised three CD4 naive, three CD4 memory, two CD8 naive and one CD8 memory. Overall study results and limits: Sampling covered blood only; tissue repertoires likely differ. What naive subsets generally showed was a larger estimated richness than memory subsets showed. Of the naive CD4 clonotypes, approximately 5% were shared across several donors.

In the naive CD8 group, cells lacked CD45RO and were positively selected for CCR7, so terminally differentiated effector memory CD45RA+ cells were left out. Measured with immunoSEQ multiplex PCR; TCRdb has only the in-frame clones, and not every one. The sample contains 2 million to 2.5 million clones, roughly 94% of which appear only once. About this clone itself: Antigen unknown.

The sample taken for sequencing was naive CD8+ T cells sorted from blood. This receptor was taken from a man aged 18 to 29 in good health.

CDR3 DNA sequence: TGTGCCAGCAGCTTAGACGGTCGAGCGGGGAACCAAGAGACCCAGTACTTC. It encodes CASSLDGRAGNQETQYF. V gene TRBV7-8 combines with J gene TRBJ2-5; 7 positions agree with TRBD2. The CDR3 is made up of 17 amino acids. CDR1 and CDR2 from the germline V gene are SGHVS and FQNEAQ. Trimming took 1 base from V and 0 from J; bases not matched to a gene: 8. Full variable domain (rest looked up from reference TRBV7-8 and TRBJ2-5): GAGVSQSPRYKVAKRGQDVALRCDPISGHVSLFWYQQALGQGPEFLTYFQNEAQLDKSGLPSDRFFAERPEGSVSTLKIQRTQQEDSAVYLCASSLDGRAGNQETQYFGPGTRLLVL.